This is a list of T cell receptor beta chains from one sample in a study of cytomegalovirus exposure and HLA in healthy donors. Sequencing used immunoSEQ multiplex PCR; TCRdb keeps in-frame clones, though not all of them. Its table lists 100,000 to 150,000 clones. Sequencing used PBMCs. These TCRs come from a man aged 35 to 55 in good health and CMV-seronegative. The CDR3 runs from the conserved cysteine through the conserved F or W. D genes are given only for firm matches.

>TRBD1|TRBV19|TRBJ1-2
CASSTGWDRAEYGYTF
TGTGCCAGTAGTACAGGATGGGACAGGGCGGAGTATGGCTACACCTTC
>TRBD2|TRBV28|TRBJ2-7
CASSPNPRTSGSCHF
TGTGCCAGCAGCCCCAACCCTCGGACTAGCGGGAGCTGTCACTTC
>NA|TRBV7-9|TRBJ1-6
CASSLAGTLTSPLHF
TGTGCCAGCAGCTTAGCGGGGACACTGACTTCACCCCTCCACTTT
>TRBD2|TRBV5-1|TRBJ2-6
CASSPVSPGGSGFAGANVLTF
TGCGCCAGCAGCCCCGTGAGTCCGGGGGGAAGTGGGTTTGCTGGGGCCAACGTCCTGACTTTC
>NA|TRBV7-9|TRBJ2-2
CASRRLAQNTGELFF
TGTGCCAGCAGGCGCCTAGCGCAAAACACCGGGGAGCTGTTTTTT
>TRBD1|TRBV27|TRBJ2-5
CASSPGTGAQETQYF
TGTGCCAGCAGTCCCGGGACAGGAGCTCAAGAGACCCAGTACTTC
>NA|TRBV7-8|TRBJ2-7
CASSSGQRFTYEQYF
TGTGCCAGCAGTTCAGGACAGCGCTTTACCTACGAGCAGTACTTC
>TRBD1|TRBV5-6|TRBJ2-7
CASSRGQGALSEQYF
TGTGCCAGCAGCCGAGGACAGGGGGCGCTTTCCGAGCAGTACTTC
>NA|TRBV11-3|TRBJ2-1
CASSLRLGTPFNEQFF
TGTGCCAGCAGCTTAAGACTAGGGACCCCTTTCAATGAGCAGTTCTTC
>NA|TRBV29-1|TRBJ2-7
CSVEVRDYEQYF
TGCAGCGTTGAAGTTAGAGACTACGAGCAGTACTTC
>NA|TRBV2|TRBJ2-3
CASTRQSTDTQYF
TGTGCCAGCACGAGACAGAGCACAGATACGCAGTATTTT
>NA|TRBV28|TRBJ2-3
CASGHGGGTDTQYF
TGTGCCAGCGGTCATGGCGGGGGCACAGATACGCAGTATTTT
>TRBD1|TRBV7-2|TRBJ1-2
CASSLAGQLIYGYTF
TGTGCCAGCAGCTTAGCGGGACAGCTCATCTATGGCTACACCTTC
>TRBD1|TRBV7-7|TRBJ2-4
CASSSPSRDSSSLAKNIQYF
TGTGCTAGCAGCTCCCCCTCCCGGGACAGCAGTAGTCTAGCCAAAAACATTCAGTACTTC
>TRBD1|TRBV4-1|TRBJ1-2
CASSLGQGESYGYTF
TGCGCCAGCAGCCTCGGACAGGGGGAAAGCTATGGCTACACCTTC
>NA|TRBV7-9|TRBJ2-7
CASSLSGNSYEQYF
TGTGCCAGCAGCCTTAGCGGAAACTCCTACGAGCAGTACTTC
>TRBD2|TRBV10-1|TRBJ2-5
CASSESFTSGRAGETQYF
TGCGCCAGCAGTGAGTCGTTTACTAGCGGGAGGGCCGGAGAGACCCAGTACTTC
>NA|TRBV5-4|TRBJ1-3
CASSAGQGTFSGNTIYF
TGTGCCAGCAGCGCCGGGCAGGGGACCTTCTCTGGAAACACCATATATTTT
>TRBD2|TRBV9|TRBJ2-5
CASSVGAGLAGQETQYF
TGTGCCAGCAGCGTAGGGGCGGGACTAGCGGGTCAAGAGACCCAGTACTTC
>TRBD2|TRBV5-4|TRBJ2-1
CASSLAGLAGDNEQFF
TGTGCCAGCAGCTTGGCCGGGCTAGCGGGAGACAATGAGCAGTTCTTC
>NA|TRBV30|TRBJ2-1
CAWSVTSGEQFF
TGTGCCTGGAGTGTAACCTCGGGGGAGCAGTTCTTC
>TRBD2|TRBV7-8|TRBJ2-7
CASSGRTSYYKQYF
TGTGCCAGCAGCGGTCGGACTAGTTACTACAAGCAGTACTTC
>NA|TRBV5-1|TRBJ1-3
CASTTAGFGSGNTIYF
TGCGCCAGCACCACCGCAGGGTTTGGGTCTGGAAACACCATATATTTT
>TRBD2|TRBV19|TRBJ2-3
CASSGTSGGGVAQYF
TGTGCCAGTAGTGGGACTAGCGGGGGAGGGGTCGCGCAGTATTTT
>TRBD1|TRBV28|TRBJ1-5
CASRQGLENQPQHF
TGTGCCAGCAGACAGGGGTTGGAGAATCAGCCCCAGCATTTT
>TRBD2|TRBV4-2|TRBJ2-4
CASSQVGGGNIQYF
TGTGCCAGCAGCCAAGTCGGCGGGGGTAACATTCAGTACTTC
>NA|TRBV28|TRBJ2-4
CATQGMNIQYF
TGTGCCACCCAGGGAATGAACATTCAGTACTTC